This is a list of T cell receptor beta chains from one sample in a study of cytomegalovirus exposure and HLA in healthy donors. Generated by immunoSEQ multiplex PCR, the TCRdb table keeps only in-frame clones and is missing some. The sample includes about 200,000 clones, about four fifths of them seen just once. Material for sequencing was PBMCs. These receptors came from a man in his thirties or forties in good health and CMV-seronegative. Both conserved end residues are part of each CDR3. The order of the fields is clone size, J gene, V gene, D gene, CDR3 DNA, CDR3 protein. The D gene is left open where the match is weak. Some rows have no size entry. The others give once, few or many, or a class for an expanded clone.

size: NA; J: TRBJ1-6; V: TRBV7-4; D: NA; DNA: TGTGCCAGCAGCTTTTGGACAGCCGATCCCAGCTCCTATAATTCACCCCTCCACTTT; CDR3: CASSFWTADPSSYNSPLHF
size: NA; J: TRBJ1-2; V: TRBV28; D: NA; DNA: TGTGCCAGCAGTCCGCCAGGGGCGAACTATGGCTACACCTTC; CDR3: CASSPPGANYGYTF
size: NA; J: TRBJ2-7; V: TRBV5-6; D: NA; DNA: TGTGCCAGCAGCTTGGAGGGGGACTACGAGCAGTACTTC; CDR3: CASSLEGDYEQYF
size: NA; J: TRBJ2-1; V: TRBV7-6; D: TRBD2; DNA: TGTGCCAGCAGCACCCTTACTAGCGGGGCCTACAATGAGCAGTTCTTC; CDR3: CASSTLTSGAYNEQFF
size: NA; J: TRBJ2-1; V: TRBV11-1; D: NA; DNA: TGTGCCAGCAGCCCACGACAGTTCTATGAGCAGTTCTTC; CDR3: CASSPRQFYEQFF
size: NA; J: TRBJ2-7; V: TRBV11-2; D: TRBD1; DNA: TGTGCCAGCAGCTCTGCGTCCGGGACAGGGTACGAGCAGTACTTC; CDR3: CASSSASGTGYEQYF
size: NA; J: TRBJ2-1; V: TRBV20-1; D: NA; DNA: TGCGCAGGAGGAACTGATGAGCAGTTCTTC; CDR3: CAGGTDEQFF
size: few; J: TRBJ2-3; V: TRBV1; D: NA; DNA: TGCACCAGCAGCCAAGGACTAGCGGGGTACAGATACGCAGTATTT; CDR3: CTSSQGLAGYRYAVF
size: NA; J: TRBJ2-1; V: TRBV9; D: NA; DNA: TGTGCCAGCAGCGTAGACCAGAGCCCGGGCAGGGTCCCTAATGAGCAGTTCTTC; CDR3: CASSVDQSPGRVPNEQFF
size: NA; J: TRBJ2-7; V: TRBV5-5; D: NA; DNA: TGTGCCAGCAGCTTGGACCCCCCCTTGGCGGGAAGCTCCTACGAGCAGTACTTC; CDR3: CASSLDPPLAGSSYEQYF
size: once; J: TRBJ1-5; V: TRBV5-6; D: NA; DNA: TGTGCCAGCAGCCTCCTGGGGCCTGTAGGGCATCAGCCCCAGCATTTT; CDR3: CASSLLGPVGHQPQHF
size: NA; J: TRBJ1-2; V: TRBV7-3; D: NA; DNA: TGTGCCAGCAGCTTAAACGCCGCAAGTAACTTCTATGGCTACACCTTC; CDR3: CASSLNAASNFYGYTF
size: NA; J: TRBJ2-2; V: TRBV7-2; D: NA; DNA: TGTGCCAGCAGCTTGCACAGGGCGAACACCGGGGAGCTGTTTTTT; CDR3: CASSLHRANTGELFF
size: NA; J: TRBJ2-1; V: TRBV27; D: NA; DNA: TGTGCCAGCAGCCCCTCACAGGGCCCCGGTACCTTATACAATGAGCAGTTCTTC; CDR3: CASSPSQGPGTLYNEQFF
size: NA; J: TRBJ2-7; V: TRBV6-6; D: NA; DNA: TGTGCCAGCAGCCACCTCGGACACAGCTCCTACGAGCAGTACTTC; CDR3: CASSHLGHSSYEQYF
size: NA; J: TRBJ2-7; V: TRBV6-1; D: TRBD1; DNA: TGTGCCAGCATTTTGACAGGGGGCGTCTACGAGCAGTACTTC; CDR3: CASILTGGVYEQYF
size: NA; J: TRBJ2-7; V: TRBV7-6; D: TRBD2; DNA: TGTGCCAGCAGCCCTATTAGCGGACTAGCGGGGGGCTATTCCTACGAGCAGTACTTC; CDR3: CASSPISGLAGGYSYEQYF
size: NA; J: TRBJ1-6; V: TRBV6-1; D: NA; DNA: TGTGCCAGCAGGAGGGACTTCTCCTATAATTCACCCCTCCACTTT; CDR3: CASRRDFSYNSPLHF
size: NA; J: TRBJ1-2; V: TRBV6-5; D: TRBD1; DNA: TGTGCCAGCAGGTCAACAGGGGGAGCTAACTATGGCTACACCTTC; CDR3: CASRSTGGANYGYTF
size: once; J: TRBJ2-5; V: TRBV4-1; D: NA; DNA: TGCGCCAGCAGCCAAGATTGGCAGGGCCAAGAGACCCAGTACTTC; CDR3: CASSQDWQGQETQYF
size: NA; J: TRBJ2-5; V: TRBV2; D: TRBD2; DNA: TGTGCCAGCAGTTCATTGGCGACTAGCGGGGGGTCCGGGGGTTGGGAGACCCAGTACTTC; CDR3: CASSSLATSGGSGGWETQYF
size: NA; J: TRBJ1-1; V: TRBV4-1; D: NA; DNA: TGCGCCAGCAGCAGGGGGGAGGGCACTGAAGCTTTCTTT; CDR3: CASSRGEGTEAFF
size: NA; J: TRBJ1-1; V: TRBV18; D: NA; DNA: TGTGCCAGCTCACCGAAGCAGAACACTGAAGCTTTCTTT; CDR3: CASSPKQNTEAFF
size: once; J: TRBJ1-2; V: TRBV2; D: NA; DNA: TGTGCCAGCAGTGAATATGGGGCCGTCTATGGCTACACCTTC; CDR3: CASSEYGAVYGYTF
size: few; J: TRBJ1-1; V: TRBV19; D: TRBD1; DNA: TGTGCCAGTAGTTGGACAGGGGCGACTGAAGCTTTCTTT; CDR3: CASSWTGATEAFF
size: NA; J: TRBJ2-3; V: TRBV5-1; D: TRBD1; DNA: TGCGCCAGCAGCACGGACAGGGGACTGGGAGATACGCAGTATTTT; CDR3: CASSTDRGLGDTQYF